This T cell receptor beta chain derives from a study of cytomegalovirus exposure and HLA in healthy donors. Study outcomes and limitations: Certain sequence variants were highly shared and formed a cluster, and this cluster was likely a sequencing artifact. TCR beta chain V- and J-gene trimming was linked, in a later analysis, to a missense variant in DCLRE1C.

Concerning this clone itself: Its antigen remains unidentified.

With 60 Vbeta and 13 Jbeta primers, the PCR was carried out. Source study methods: In a later analysis, the count reached 80 million or so unique TCR beta chains, with approximately 11 million shared. TCRdb keeps only in-frame clones here, not all; method: immunoSEQ multiplex PCR. The D gene and trimming were derived from the DNA, and the V and J assignments and clone size from that table. The sample features under 95,000 clones, with roughly 3.8% in its top ten. Germline trimming cut 4 bases from V and 2 bases from J; bases unmatched to any gene: 0. Germline V lookup: CDR1 LGHNA, CDR2 YSLEER. This CDR3 region has 13 residues.

The material sequenced was PBMCs. The chain carries TRBV4-3 and TRBJ2-7; 9 bases line up with TRBD1. The source is a female donor in good health and CMV-seropositive. The CDR3 is CASSRDRAYEQYF. DNA of the CDR3: TGCGCCAGCAGCCGGGACAGGGCCTACGAGCAGTACTTC.